Only a few counts were recorded for the clone carrying this TCR beta chain. Its antigen is still unknown. Just one base apart from a much larger clone, this may be a read error. The source of the sample is a study of breast tumors, draining lymph nodes, adjacent tissues. TCRdb recomputed calls from the multiplex PCR reads with MiXCR, one row per CDR3 protein. This table has 30,000 to 40,000 distinct CDR3 sequences, 35% to 45% appearing once. Notes on the study in general: Findings are consistent with lymph node origin and intratumoral expansion of most tumor T cells. Tumors had less TCR diversity than lymph nodes, more than nontumor tissue. That most tumor T cells come from lymph nodes remained unproven. Compared with basal-like, luminal-like tumors shared significantly more repertoire with nontumor tissue.

Sequencing was performed on breast tumor tissue. The source is a female donor with breast cancer. Some clones in this sample may be carry-over from other donors' samples.

The CDR3 nucleotides read TGCAGTGCTGGACTAGGTGCGTCCTACAATGGGCAGTTCTTC. This codes for CSAGLGASYNGQFF. The chain couples TRBV20-1 to TRBJ2-1; 7 bases align to TRBD2. The CDR3 totals 14 residues. Germline loops: CDR1 DFQATT, CDR2 SNEGSKA (reference sequence).